This T cell receptor beta chain was sequenced during a study of blood T cell repertoires in COVID-19. Study in general: Acute and convalescent COVID-19 specimens originated in the United States, Italy and Spain. The cDNA or gDNA used as material had been derived from T cells, B-cell-depleted T cells, or PBMCs.

Source study methods: Amplification with reference gene primers provided the estimates of nucleated cell counts. Using immunoSEQ multiplex PCR, the repertoire was profiled, and TCRdb retains in-frame clones only, with some absent. From that table come the V and J calls and clone size; the DNA was used to work out D and trimming. Of approximately 390,000 clones in the sample, about 87% are singletons; the top ten hold over 2%. This clone has more than one count but fewer than ten. Followed longitudinally, the Seattle patients had been enrolled during active infection. Material: peripheral blood. This sequence originates from a woman aged 55-70 years with COVID-19, enrolled during active disease.

CDR3 sequence reads: CATSGRGNTEAFF. CDR3 coding DNA: TGTGCCACCTCGGGCAGGGGGAACACTGAAGCTTTCTTT. V and J are TRBV25-1 and TRBJ1-1, with D possibly matching TRBD1 (6 bases). CDR1 is MGHDK, CDR2 SYGVNS, per germline. This CDR3 contains 13 residues. V lost 10 bases to trimming and J lost 1 base, with 13 bases between them.